Listed below are T cell receptor beta chains from one sample, sequenced in a study of T cell changes during pregnancy in multiple sclerosis. Clones were read by immunoSEQ multiplex PCR, and TCRdb kept only the in-frame ones, dropping some. Of around 50,000 clones listed, around 90% are singletons. Sample: CD4+ T cells from peripheral blood mononuclear cells, taken after pregnancy. Every receptor here comes from a female donor in good health, enrolled as a control in a pregnancy study. CDR3s include the opening cysteine and the closing phenylalanine or tryptophan. Each record gives: V gene, D gene, J gene, clone size, CDR3 protein, CDR3 DNA. A D gene is named only where the DNA matches it firmly. Some rows have no size entry. The others give once, few or many, or a class for an expanded clone.

TRBV5-4	.	TRBJ1-5	.	CASSVAGDQPQHF	TGTGCCAGCAGTGTGGCAGGGGATCAGCCCCAGCATTTT
TRBV7-3	TRBD1	TRBJ1-1	.	CASSRDRDTEAFF	TGTGCCAGCAGCCGAGACAGGGACACTGAAGCTTTCTTT
TRBV28	TRBD1	TRBJ1-2	.	CAGEPRGQGRQGGPKTYGYTF	TGTGCCGGCGAACCACGGGGACAGGGAAGGCAGGGTGGACCCAAAACCTATGGCTACACCTTC
TRBV4-1	.	TRBJ2-7	once	CASSQVLSSPYEQYF	TGCGCCAGCAGCCAAGTCCTATCATCCCCCTACGAGCAGTACTTC
TRBV9	TRBD2	TRBJ2-4	.	CASSVDPAGFQYF	TGTGCCAGCAGCGTAGATCCAGCGGGATTTCAGTACTTC
TRBV14	TRBD2	TRBJ2-7	once	CASSQGWASGRVTISYEQYF	TGTGCCAGCAGCCAAGGTTGGGCTAGCGGGAGGGTGACGATCTCCTACGAGCAGTACTTC
TRBV5-1	.	TRBJ2-7	.	CASSSGRTLQTYEQYF	TGCGCCAGCAGCTCCGGGCGGACACTCCAAACCTACGAGCAGTACTTC
TRBV27	TRBD1	TRBJ2-3	.	CASCYSGQGHTDTQYF	TGTGCCAGCTGTTACTCGGGACAGGGGCACACAGATACGCAGTATTTT
TRBV19	TRBD1	TRBJ1-5	.	CASSTGTGRRSNQPQHF	TGTGCCAGTAGTACCGGGACAGGGAGGAGAAGCAATCAGCCCCAGCATTTT
TRBV10-3	TRBD2	TRBJ2-1	.	CATQAGGSYNEQFF	TGTGCCACCCAAGCGGGAGGGAGTTACAATGAGCAGTTCTTC
TRBV4-1	.	TRBJ2-3	.	CASSPRRGADTQYF	TGCGCCAGCAGCCCTCGTCGGGGAGCAGATACGCAGTATTTT
TRBV7-2	.	TRBJ1-4	.	CASRDNNEKLFF	TGTGCCAGCAGGGACAATAATGAAAAACTGTTTTTT
TRBV7-8	TRBD1	TRBJ2-5	.	CASSWGTGRETQYF	TGTGCCAGCAGCTGGGGGACAGGGAGAGAGACCCAGTACTTC
TRBV18	TRBD2	TRBJ2-2	.	CASSLTSGVGGTGELFF	TGTGCCAGCTCACTAACTAGCGGCGTCGGGGGCACCGGGGAGCTGTTTTTT
TRBV2	TRBD1	TRBJ2-4	.	CASSVRDSKNIQYF	TGTGCCAGCAGTGTCAGGGACAGCAAAAACATTCAGTACTTC
TRBV4-2	.	TRBJ2-6	.	CASYPGSGANVLTF	TGTGCCAGTTATCCGGGTTCTGGGGCCAACGTCCTGACTTTC
TRBV9	TRBD1	TRBJ1-4	.	CASSLQGATNEKLFF	TGTGCCAGCAGCTTACAGGGGGCGACTAATGAAAAACTGTTTTTT
TRBV19	TRBD1	TRBJ1-2	.	CASTPDRGYGYTF	TGTGCCAGTACCCCGGACAGGGGGTATGGCTACACCTTC
TRBV11-3	TRBD2	TRBJ2-5	.	CASSLGLAGVETQYF	TGTGCCAGCAGCTTAGGGCTAGCGGGGGTTGAGACCCAGTACTTC
TRBV4-1	.	TRBJ1-5	.	CASSRLQGRGQPQHF	TGCGCCAGCAGCCGTCTGCAGGGGCGCGGTCAGCCCCAGCATTTT
TRBV5-1	.	TRBJ2-5	once	CASSLDAKETQYF	TGCGCCAGCAGCTTGGATGCGAAAGAGACCCAGTACTTC
TRBV18	TRBD1	TRBJ1-5	.	CASSQPPGTGVSNQPQHF	TGTGCCAGCTCACAGCCACCCGGGACAGGGGTGAGCAATCAGCCCCAGCATTTT
TRBV7-9	TRBD1	TRBJ2-1	.	CASSLGQVDVFGSYNEQFF	TGTGCCAGCAGCCTAGGACAGGTGGATGTATTTGGGTCCTACAATGAGCAGTTCTTC
TRBV27	TRBD2	TRBJ2-1	.	CASHPFGGGAGNEQFF	TGTGCCAGCCACCCCTTTGGCGGGGGGGCCGGGAATGAGCAGTTCTTC
TRBV30	.	TRBJ1-6	.	CAWTQGNNSPLHF	TGTGCCTGGACACAGGGTAATAATTCACCCCTCCACTTT
TRBV4-2	TRBD1	TRBJ1-5	.	CASSQDLGQGVQPQHF	TGTGCCAGCAGCCAAGACCTCGGACAGGGGGTTCAGCCCCAGCATTTT
TRBV11-2	.	TRBJ2-3	.	CASSLGRSTDTQYF	TGTGCCAGCAGCTTAGGTCGTAGCACAGATACGCAGTATTTT
TRBV6-5	.	TRBJ2-3	.	CASRNLDYTDTQYF	TGTGCCAGCAGAAACTTAGACTACACAGATACGCAGTATTTT
TRBV10-3	TRBD2	TRBJ2-3	.	CAIRSGGQADTQYF	TGTGCCATCAGGTCGGGGGGGCAAGCAGATACGCAGTATTTT
TRBV30	TRBD2	TRBJ2-5	.	CAWSGGLAKTQYF	TGTGCCTGGAGTGGGGGACTAGCGAAGACCCAGTACTTC
TRBV6-6	.	TRBJ1-4	.	CASIRGTNEKLFF	TGTGCCAGCATCCGAGGGACTAATGAAAAACTGTTTTTT
TRBV2	TRBD2	TRBJ2-1	.	CASSVGSSGGLAFYNEQFF	TGTGCCAGCAGTGTCGGATCTAGCGGGGGACTCGCCTTCTACAATGAGCAGTTCTTC
TRBV10-2	TRBD1	TRBJ2-5	.	CATWTGGETQYF	TGCGCCACATGGACAGGGGGTGAGACCCAGTACTTC
TRBV5-4	.	TRBJ2-7	few	CASSSPGISREQYF	TGTGCCAGCAGCTCTCCAGGGATCTCTCGGGAGCAGTACTTC
TRBV5-1	.	TRBJ2-7	.	CASSLQDAGEQYF	TGCGCCAGCAGCTTACAGGATGCGGGGGAGCAGTACTTC
TRBV7-8	TRBD2	TRBJ2-7	.	CASSLEASGVYEQYF	TGTGCCAGCAGCTTAGAGGCTAGCGGAGTTTACGAGCAGTACTTC
TRBV10-3	.	TRBJ1-5	once	CAIRPGPGGNQPQHF	TGTGCCATCAGACCCGGGCCCGGGGGGAATCAGCCCCAGCATTTT